These 29 T cell receptor beta chains came from one sample sequenced in a study of blood T cell repertoires in COVID-19. Using immunoSEQ multiplex PCR, the repertoire was profiled, and TCRdb retains in-frame clones only, with some absent. The table records about 58,000 clones, about 85% of them present only once. Specimen: peripheral blood. The receptors here all came from a man in his forties with active COVID-19.

The chain combines TRBV14 with TRBJ2-5; 7 bases align to TRBD2. The CDR3 runs to 15 residues. The junction had 6 bases not matched to a gene; V was cut back by 1 base and J by 4 bases. Germline-derived CDR1 and CDR2 are SGHDN and FVKESK. The CDR3 sequence is CASSQVASGGETQYF. Written as DNA, the CDR3 is TGTGCCAGCAGCCAAGTCGCTAGCGGAGGAGAGACCCAGTACTTC.

The V gene is TRBV7-9, the J gene TRBJ2-1; 10 positions agree with TRBD2. V lost 5 bases to trimming and J lost 8 bases; unmatched junction nucleotides: 12. The CDR3 has 16 residues. Germline V gives CDR1 SEHNR, CDR2 FQNEAQ (reference sequence). This CDR3 is CASSPTLAGVGDEQFF. The DNA of the CDR3 is TGTGCCAGCAGCCCCACCCTAGCGGGAGTGGGGGATGAGCAGTTCTTC.

The V gene is TRBV29-1, the J gene TRBJ1-3, with D possibly TRBD1 on 6 matching bases. The CDR3 sequence is 13 residues long. The V gene lost 7 bases and the J gene lost 0 bases, with 10 bases spanning the gap. Per germline, CDR1 SQVTM and CDR2 ANQGSEA. CDR3 region: CSAQGFSGNTIYF. CDR3 in DNA: TGCAGCGCACAGGGTTTCTCTGGAAACACCATATATTTT.

To note about this clone: Sequence at one end of the junction differs from germline and may be a read error. The chain has TRBV24-1 and TRBJ2-1, with TRBD1 as a possible D gene (6 bases). The CDR3 has 14 amino acids. Looked up from germline, CDR1 is KGHDR and CDR2 is SFDVKD. The DNA for the CDR3 is TGTGCCACCAGTGATCCCGGACAGATTAATGGGCAGTTCTTC. Protein sequence: CATSDPGQINGQFF.

The gene calls are TRBV5-4 and TRBJ2-7, with TRBD2 identical over 8 bases. J lost 7 bases, V lost 0 bases, and 3 bases had no gene match. Germline CDR1 and CDR2: SGHNT and YYREEE (reference sequence). The CDR3 covers 13 residues. CDR3 in amino acids: CASSLVAGSEQYF. CDR3 DNA: TGTGCCAGCAGCTTGGTAGCGGGGAGTGAGCAGTACTTC.

The rearrangement joins TRBV10-3 to TRBJ2-1; the D gene is possibly TRBD2 (6 bases). Trimming cost V 7 bases and J 5 bases, with 9 bases left between them. Germline CDR1 ENHRY, CDR2 SYGVKD. CDR3 length: 12 amino acids. This CDR3 is CAIKGLDNEQFF. The CDR3 nucleotides read TGTGCCATCAAGGGACTCGACAATGAGCAGTTCTTC.

The chain couples TRBV4-1 to TRBJ2-5; 10 bases map to TRBD2. CDR1 is MGHRA and CDR2 is YSYEKL in the germline V gene. J was trimmed by 6 bases and V by 0 bases; bases with no gene match: 7. The CDR3 contains 16 residues. The CDR3 region is CASSQDRPSGRQTQYF. The CDR3 DNA follows: TGCGCCAGCAGCCAAGATCGGCCTAGCGGGAGACAGACCCAGTACTTC.

This clone has a handful of counts. The chain has TRBV13 and TRBJ2-7; 7 bases line up with TRBD2. The V gene's germline CDR1 is PRHDT and CDR2 FYEKMQ (reference sequence). This CDR3 has 16 amino acids. Trimming cost V 8 bases and J 2 bases; bases outside gene matches: 15. The CDR3 bases are TGTGCCAGCGAGGACCGCCAACGCGGGAGAGCCTACGAGCAGTACTTC. It codes for CASEDRQRGRAYEQYF.

The chain links TRBV9 to TRBJ2-1, with 10 bases that match TRBD2. The CDR3 has 15 residues. Germline V gene lookup returns CDR1 SGDLS and CDR2 YYNGEE. Unmatched junction bases numbered 5, after V lost 4 bases and J lost 4 bases. CDR3: CASSSTSGDYNEQFF. In nucleotides, the CDR3 is TGTGCCAGCAGCTCAACTAGCGGGGATTACAATGAGCAGTTCTTC.

The chain carries TRBV28 and TRBJ2-1, with 13 positions matching TRBD2. The CDR3 is made up of 12 amino acids. Germline trimming cut 8 bases from V and 8 bases from J; bases unmatched to any gene: 0. Germline values: CDR1 MDHEN, CDR2 SYDVKM. CDR3 coding DNA: TGTGCCAGCGGACTAGCGGGGGATGAGCAGTTCTTC. This gives the protein CASGLAGDEQFF.

V and J are TRBV15 and TRBJ2-1; TRBD2 matches 8 bases. This CDR3 is built from 16 residues. Germline V gives CDR1 LNHNV, CDR2 YYDKDF (reference sequence). V was clipped by 3 bases and J by 1 base; unmatched bases: 5. The CDR3 here is CATSRGREGSYNEQFF. The DNA of the CDR3 is TGTGCCACCAGCAGGGGACGGGAGGGGTCCTACAATGAGCAGTTCTTC. Based on the CDR3 plus reference TRBV15 and TRBJ2-1, the full variable domain is DAMVIQNPRYQVTQFGKPVTLSCSQTLNHNVMYWYQQKSSQAPKLLFHYYDKDFNNEADTPDNFQSRRPNTSFCFLDIRSPGLGDTAMYLCATSRGREGSYNEQFFGPGTRLTVL.

The V gene is TRBV7-9, the J gene TRBJ2-7; D gene ambiguous. Trimming stripped 5 bases from V and 0 bases from J, with 8 bases between. The CDR3 length is 13 residues. Germline V gene sequence: CDR1 SEHNR, CDR2 FQNEAQ (reference sequence). This CDR3 reads CASSNLNSYEQYF. The CDR3, as DNA: TGTGCCAGCAGCAACCTAAACTCCTACGAGCAGTACTTC. The full variable domain, in which reference TRBV7-9 and TRBJ2-7 provide the parts outside the CDR3, is DTGVSQNPRHKITKRGQNVTFRCDPISEHNRLYWYRQTLGQGPEFLTYFQNEAQLEKSRLLSDRFSAERPKGSFSTLEIQRTEQGDSAMYLCASSNLNSYEQYFGPGTRLTVT.

The chain is built from TRBV29-1 and TRBJ2-3; 10 nucleotides align to TRBD1. Germline CDR1 SQVTM, CDR2 ANQGSEA. With V trimmed by 5 bases and J by 2 bases, 10 bases remained unmatched. The length of the CDR3 is 16 residues. In nucleotides, the CDR3 is TGCAGCGTTAGGTTCACGGGACAGGGGCTCACAGATACGCAGTATTTT. Translating it yields CSVRFTGQGLTDTQYF.

Of note for this clone: At one boundary the junction diverges from the germline segment, which might be a read error. The chain combines TRBV27 with TRBJ2-1, with TRBD2 matching over 11 bases. CDR1 is MNHEY, CDR2 SMNVEV, per germline (reference sequence). The CDR3 totals 15 residues. In nucleotides, the CDR3 is TGTGCCAGCACTTTAGGAACTAGCGGGAGCTATGAGCAGTTCTTC. This sequence encodes CASTLGTSGSYEQFF.

This chain uses TRBV2 with TRBJ1-5; D not resolved. In germline, CDR1 is SNHLY, CDR2 FYNNEI. This CDR3 spans 15 amino acids. V gave up 4 bases and J gave up 1 base, with 11 bases separating them. CDR3 amino acids: CASSAERGSNQPQHF. Written as DNA, the CDR3 is TGTGCCAGCAGTGCAGAGCGAGGAAGCAATCAGCCCCAGCATTTT.

The chain joins TRBV11-2 to TRBJ1-1, with 9 positions matching TRBD1. The CDR3 consists of 14 residues. CDR1 and CDR2 (germline): SGHAT, FQNNGV. V shed 5 bases and J 6 bases; nucleotides not matched to a gene: 7. CDR3 sequence: CASSLRDRESEAFF. The CDR3 coding sequence is TGTGCCAGCAGCCTGCGGGACAGGGAGTCTGAAGCTTTCTTT.

The genes are TRBV27 and TRBJ2-1, with 8 bases matching TRBD2. V dropped 5 bases and J dropped 4; count of bases not matched to a gene: 10. Germline V gene lookup returns CDR1 MNHEY and CDR2 SMNVEV (reference sequence). The CDR3 has 16 amino acids. The CDR3 DNA reads TGTGCCAGCAGTACCTTGGCGGGAGGTTGGTACAATGAGCAGTTCTTC. The encoded protein is CASSTLAGGWYNEQFF.

This chain connects TRBV14 to TRBJ1-1, with D possibly TRBD1 on 5 matching bases. V was clipped by 4 bases and J by 4 bases, with 19 bases between them. The germline gives CDR1 SGHDN, CDR2 FVKESK. CDR3 length: 16 amino acids. The CDR3 loop is CASSLSWGTISTEAFF. The CDR3 nucleotides are TGTGCCAGCAGCCTCTCTTGGGGGACTATATCCACTGAAGCTTTCTTT.

This clone turned up a few times. V and J are TRBV12-3 or TRBV12-4 and TRBJ1-1; tentative D call: TRBD1 (6 bases). V was cut by 6 bases and J by 5 bases, with 13 bases left in between. This CDR3 is built from 13 residues. The DNA for the CDR3 is TGTGCCAGCAGCCGGGACAATCCAACTGAAGCTTTCTTT. Translating it yields CASSRDNPTEAFF.

The CDR3 bases are TGTGCCAGCAGCTTTGAGCGGGGGCTGCAGACCCAGTACTTC. As protein: CASSFERGLQTQYF. The chain uses TRBV7-9 and TRBJ2-5; 8 bases are shared with TRBD2. V lost 3 bases and J lost 6; bases outside the gene matches: 6. Germline V gene sequence: CDR1 SEHNR, CDR2 FQNEAQ (reference sequence). The length of the CDR3 is 14 residues. Full variable domain (missing parts from reference TRBV7-9 and TRBJ2-5): DTGVSQNPRHKITKRGQNVTFRCDPISEHNRLYWYRQTLGQGPEFLTYFQNEAQLEKSRLLSDRFSAERPKGSFSTLEIQRTEQGDSAMYLCASSFERGLQTQYFGPGTRLLVL.

The chain is built from TRBV18 and TRBJ2-3, with D unresolved. V was shortened by 3 bases and J by 3 bases, with 10 bases between the two germline ends. This CDR3 region has 14 residues. The germline V gene encodes CDR1 KGHSH and CDR2 LQKENI. The CDR3 bases are TGTGCCAGCTCACCCCCGGGTGCTACAGATACGCAGTATTTT. Translation: CASSPPGATDTQYF.

This clone was counted between two and nine times. The chain links TRBV5-1 to TRBJ2-5; 13 bases line up with TRBD2. The germline CDR1 and CDR2 sequences are SGHRS and YFSETQ. The junction had 12 bases not matched to a gene; V was cut back by 4 bases and J by 0 bases. The CDR3 runs to 19 residues. The DNA of the CDR3 is TGCGCCAGCAGCCTACCATCCGGGACTAGCGGGGCATACCAAGAGACCCAGTACTTC. It translates to CASSLPSGTSGAYQETQYF.

This chain joins TRBV11-2 and TRBJ2-7; 9 positions match TRBD2. The trim removed 3 bases at V and 4 bases at J, leaving 10 bases unmatched. Germline-derived CDR1 and CDR2 are SGHAT and FQNNGV. CDR3 size: 16 residues. CDR3 in amino acids: CASSFSSISGRYEQYF. Written as DNA, the CDR3 is TGTGCCAGCAGCTTTAGCAGTATAAGCGGGAGGTACGAGCAGTACTTC.

This clone was detected once. The gene calls are TRBV14 and TRBJ2-1; D gene unclear. Germline V lookup: CDR1 SGHDN, CDR2 FVKESK. The CDR3 extends over 14 amino acids. Trimming removed 0 bases from V and 9 bases from J, with 12 bases in between. Here the CDR3 reads CASSQDLGSIEQFF. CDR3 sequence (DNA): TGTGCCAGCAGCCAAGATCTCGGGTCTATTGAGCAGTTCTTC.

The CDR3 spells CASSPGTGGTYEQYF. The CDR3 DNA reads TGTGCCAGCTCACCCGGGACAGGGGGAACCTACGAGCAGTACTTC. V and J are TRBV18 and TRBJ2-7, with TRBD1 matching over 11 bases. V was pared by 3 bases and J by 2 bases, with 3 bases of the junction left unmatched. The length of the CDR3 is 15 residues. Germline V lookup: CDR1 KGHSH, CDR2 LQKENI. Filled out from reference TRBV18 and TRBJ2-7, the complete variable domain reads NAGVMQNPRHLVRRRGQEARLRCSPMKGHSHVYWYRQLPEEGLKFMVYLQKENIIDESGMPKERFSAEFPKEGPSILRIQQVVRGDSAAYFCASSPGTGGTYEQYFGPGTRLTVT.

The CDR3, as DNA: TGTGCCAGCAGCTTAGGGGCTGGGCAGGGGGCCGGCGAGCAGTACTTC. Translating it yields CASSLGAGQGAGEQYF. V usage is TRBV7-3 and J usage is TRBJ2-7, with TRBD1 matching over 8 bases. Germline loops: CDR1 SGHTA, CDR2 FQGTGA. This CDR3 is built from 16 residues. V trimming: 2 bases; J trimming: 6 bases; junction bases outside the gene matches: 12.

The V call is TRBV12-3 or TRBV12-4, the J call TRBJ2-5, with a weak D call TRBD2 (7 bases). CDR3 length: 13 amino acids. The ends were cut back, 6 bases at V and 3 bases at J, with 11 bases in the middle. The CDR3 DNA follows: TGTGCCAGCAGGTGGGGGGGCGAAGAGACCCAGTACTTC. This codes for CASRWGGEETQYF.

This sequence joins TRBV19 and TRBJ2-7, with no clear D. This CDR3 spans 11 amino acids. Germline loops: CDR1 LNHDA, CDR2 SQIVND (reference sequence). The V end lost 4 bases, the J end lost 5 bases, and 6 bases lay between the germline ends. CDR3 in amino acids: CASSTPNEQYF. Here the CDR3 DNA reads TGTGCCAGTAGTACCCCTAACGAGCAGTACTTC.

This CDR3 is CASSEVISSGRSTDTQYF. The CDR3 DNA reads TGTGCCAGCAGTGAAGTCATTTCTAGCGGGAGGTCCACAGATACGCAGTATTTT. This rearrangement joins TRBV6-1 to TRBJ2-3, with 11 bases matching TRBD2. With 1 base clipped from V and 2 bases from J, the junction kept 8 bases outside the gene matches. Germline V gene data show CDR1 as MNHNS and CDR2 as SASEGT. This CDR3 comprises 18 residues.